This T cell receptor (beta chain) came from a study of blood T cell repertoires in COVID-19. Overall study: Both acute and convalescent COVID-19 samples were obtained from the United States, Italy and Spain. PBMCs, B-cell-depleted T cells, or T cells were the source of the cDNA or gDNA that made up the material.

The CDR3 contains 14 residues. Germline V lookup: CDR1 MNHEY, CDR2 SVGAGI. Deletions cut 5 bases from V and 6 bases from J, with 14 bases between. As handled by the study authors: Nucleated cell counts were estimated from reference gene primer amplification. Profiling relied on immunoSEQ multiplex PCR, and the TCRdb table lists in-frame clones only, not all of them. V, J and clone size are taken as reported in that table, and D and trimming were inferred from the DNA itself. The sample contains about 170,000 clones, approximately 87% of which appear only once. The sequenced sample consisted of peripheral blood. The TCR originated in a man younger than 35 with active or convalescent COVID-19. The gene calls are TRBV6-5 and TRBJ1-5; D perhaps matches TRBD1 (6 bases). CDR3: CASSTTPDSQPQHF. The DNA for the CDR3 is TGTGCCAGCAGTACCACTCCGGACAGTCAGCCCCAGCATTTT.